This TCR beta chain was observed in a study of blood T cell repertoires in COVID-19. Across the whole study: The origin of the acute and convalescent COVID-19 samples was the United States, Italy and Spain.

Donors of Cohort 3 who recovered were those that had two negative PCRs, clearance, or symptom resolution. The protocol was immunoSEQ multiplex PCR, while the TCRdb copy is restricted to in-frame clones and leaves out a portion. The sample has fewer than 600,000 clones, 88% seen once. Trimming took 5 bases from V and 0 from J, leaving 11 bases between them. Germline V lookup: CDR1 WNHNN, CDR2 SYGVQD (reference sequence). The CDR3 is 14 amino acids. Only one count was recorded for this clone. The sequenced material came from PBMCs or T cells enriched from blood (not recorded which). The receptor comes from a woman aged 40 to 49 who had recovered from COVID-19. The rearrangement uses TRBV10-1 and TRBJ2-7; no firm D call. CDR3 in amino acids: CASSRDSFSYEQYF. In DNA, the CDR3 is TGCGCCAGCAGTCGAGATTCCTTCTCCTACGAGCAGTACTTC.